This T cell receptor beta chain was recovered during a study of OX40 agonist ivuxolimab in advanced cancers. Study-level points and caveats: Clonal expansion was seen in CD4+ and CD8+ blood T cells by week 6 at 0.1 to 3.0 mg/kg.

Anyone with autoimmune disease history or systemic immunosuppression was excluded. Trimming at V came to 4 bases and at J to 0 bases, leaving 12 bases not matched to a gene. This CDR3 spans 17 amino acids. Germline V gene lookup returns CDR1 MNHNS and CDR2 SASEGT. Assay used: immunoSEQ multiplex PCR; TCRdb lists only in-frame clones, some missing. Here the sample spans roughly 56,000 clones, 84% being singletons. Concerning this clone: Antigen unknown. Without the conserved terminal phenylalanine or tryptophan, this CDR3 likely stems from a read error.

The input for sequencing was CD4+ or CD8+ T cells sorted from blood, taken in a trial of the OX40 agonist ivuxolimab. The V gene is TRBV6-1, the J gene TRBJ2-7, with 7 bases matching TRBD2. The TCR comes from an adult with an advanced solid tumor such as melanoma, head and neck, liver or kidney cancer. The CDR3 protein is CASSVQHGTTFSYEQYL. In DNA form, the CDR3 reads TGTGCCAGCAGTGTTCAGCACGGGACTACCTTCTCCTACGAGCAGTACCTC.